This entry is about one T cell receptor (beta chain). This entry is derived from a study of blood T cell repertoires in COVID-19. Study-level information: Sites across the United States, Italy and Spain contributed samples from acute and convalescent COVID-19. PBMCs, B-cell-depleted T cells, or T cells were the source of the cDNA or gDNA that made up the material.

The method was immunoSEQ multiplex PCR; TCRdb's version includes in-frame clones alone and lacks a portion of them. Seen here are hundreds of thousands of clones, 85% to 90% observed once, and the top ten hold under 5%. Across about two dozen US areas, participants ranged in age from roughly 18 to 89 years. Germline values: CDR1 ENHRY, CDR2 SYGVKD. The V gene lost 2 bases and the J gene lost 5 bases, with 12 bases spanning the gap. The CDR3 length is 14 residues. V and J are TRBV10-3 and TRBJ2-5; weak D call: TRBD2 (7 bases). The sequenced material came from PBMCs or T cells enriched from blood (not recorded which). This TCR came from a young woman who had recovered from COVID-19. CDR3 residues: CAISELGGQETQYF. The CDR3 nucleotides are TGTGCCATCAGTGAGCTGGGGGGGCAGGAGACCCAGTACTTC.